This record looks at one TCR beta chain sequence and its context. What it binds is unknown. Treatment reported: oral pan-JAK inhibitor, 5-10 mg twice daily. The investigators collected lesional scalp punch biopsies and peripheral blood from alopecia areata patients. This CDR3 has 14 residues. Germline CDR1 MDHEN, CDR2 SYDVKM. The V gene lost 6 bases and the J gene lost 0 bases, with 12 bases spanning the gap. These data belong to a study of CD8+ T cells in alopecia areata. Across the whole study: Twice daily, treated patients received 5 to 10 mg of oral tofacitinib. The SALT score measured affected scalp surface percentage in treated patients.

Extracted RNA was reverse transcribed, and the resulting cDNA served as sequencing template. Sequencing used immunoSEQ multiplex PCR; TCRdb keeps in-frame clones, though not all of them. This repertoire shows some 220,000 clones, 50% to 60% found once; its top ten account for roughly 1.6%. Findings and caveats of the study: Scalp sequencing also captures normal skin's resident alphabeta T cells.

The genes are TRBV28 and TRBJ2-7; D perhaps matches TRBD2 (7 bases). The sequences come from CD4+ T cells sorted from blood, collected at week 4, from a patient treated with tofacitinib. The sequence was obtained from a human donor with alopecia areata. Here the CDR3 reads CASRGGADSYEQYF. The CDR3 DNA sequence: TGTGCCAGCAGGGGGGGGGCGGACTCCTACGAGCAGTACTTC.